This TCR beta chain was found in a study of blood T cell repertoires in COVID-19 (TCRdb year 2020). Broadly, across the study: The collaborator samples originated in the United States, Italy and Spain and spanned the acute and convalescent phases of COVID-19. The material from the prospective study consisted of cDNA or gDNA derived from T cells, B-cell-depleted T cells, or PBMCs. Where HLA class I and class II types were available, the types were taken from metadata supplied by the sample provider, not from assay-based typing. The samples were drawn from two sources: the first 160 participants of the ongoing ImmuneRACE study, and fewer than 1,500 subjects contributed by 6 global collaborators. The dataset comprised deeply sampled blood TCRbeta repertoires from subjects exposed to, actively infected with, or recovered from COVID-19. The sample metadata nearly always contained a de-identified subject ID, COVID-19 status, age in years and sex. The repertoires were released in a freely available public database intended as a resource for research on the immune response to SARS-CoV-2. Study-wide findings and limitations: The quantity of clinical and demographic metadata differed by source and by participant and was supplied without curation.

Each collaborating institution followed its own protocols to collect whole blood in K2EDTA tubes. For TCRbeta analysis, collaborators shipped samples in one of three forms: frozen whole blood, isolated PBMCs, or DNA extracted from either of those sample types. The germline V gene (reference sequence) specifies SEHNR as CDR1 and FQNEAQ as CDR2. Measured from the cysteine to the phenylalanine, the CDR3 is 15 residues long. This entry keeps only the CDR3 DNA: 45 bases, framed from base 1. V drops 8 bases and J drops 1 base, leaving 16 bases in between. TCRbeta CDR3 regions were amplified from genomic DNA using the immunoSEQ Assay, a bias-controlled multiplex PCR. In the source study's methods: Within the assay, amplification of reference gene primers was used to estimate how many nucleated cells each sample contained. To quantify the absolute abundance of each unique TCRbeta CDR3 rearrangement, sequence reads were collapsed and filtered. For each sample, productive Simpson clonality was calculated as the square root of Simpson's diversity index across productive rearrangements. The table was pulled from immuneACCESS by TCRdb, which kept in-frame rearrangements only. Such tables lose some clones; where checked, under half of the loss comes from unresolved V genes, and the rest has no known cause. The DNA gave D and trimming, while V, J and clone size come from that table. This sample gives roughly 250,000 clones in total; around 81% of them show up just once. The ten largest clones represent 2.5% to 3% of the sample.

For this clone: The target of this receptor is not known. Base qualities are not recorded, but no much larger clone differs from it by a single base.

The rearranged chain carries TRBV7-9 and TRBJ2-3; TRBD1 might be the D gene, on 6 matching bases. The TCR sequence derives from a woman aged 55-69 years with active or convalescent COVID-19. Sequencing was performed on peripheral blood. DNA sequence: TGTGCCAGCCTCAAACAGGGTTGGGGCACAGATACGCAGTATTTT. It translates as CASLKQGWGTDTQYF.